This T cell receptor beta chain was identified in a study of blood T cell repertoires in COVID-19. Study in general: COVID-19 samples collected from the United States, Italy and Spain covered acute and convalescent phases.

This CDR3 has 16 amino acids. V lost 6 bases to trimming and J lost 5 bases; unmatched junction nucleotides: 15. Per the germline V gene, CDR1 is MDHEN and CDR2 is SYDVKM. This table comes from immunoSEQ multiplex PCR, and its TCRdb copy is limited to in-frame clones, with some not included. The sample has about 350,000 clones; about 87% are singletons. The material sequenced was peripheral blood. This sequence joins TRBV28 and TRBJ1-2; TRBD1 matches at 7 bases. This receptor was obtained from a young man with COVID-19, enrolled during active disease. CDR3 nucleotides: TGTGCCAGCAGCCTGGACAAGGGACAGAGACTTTATGGCTACACCTTC. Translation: CASSLDKGQRLYGYTF.